This T cell receptor beta chain was obtained from a study of OX40 agonist ivuxolimab in advanced cancers. Sequencing was performed with immunoSEQ multiplex PCR; in TCRdb, only in-frame clones are kept and a portion is missing. The top ten hold around 2.9% of the sample, which has some 75,000 clones, around 86% seen once. The CDR3 loop spans 14 amino acids. V lost 1 base, J lost 7 bases, and 2 bases stayed unmatched. Germline-derived CDR1 and CDR2 are SGHAT and FQNNGV. Drawing of blood for sampling happened at baseline, at cycle 4 day 1, and at cycle 7 day 1. This chain links TRBV11-2 with TRBJ1-1; 11 bases line up with TRBD1. Sequenced here: CD4+ or CD8+ T cells sorted from blood, sampled in a trial of the OX40 agonist ivuxolimab. This clonotype was obtained from an adult with an advanced solid tumor such as melanoma, head and neck, liver or kidney cancer. The CDR3 is CASSLGGQGGEAFF. CDR3 nucleotides: TGTGCCAGCAGCTTAGGGGGACAGGGGGGTGAAGCTTTCTTT.